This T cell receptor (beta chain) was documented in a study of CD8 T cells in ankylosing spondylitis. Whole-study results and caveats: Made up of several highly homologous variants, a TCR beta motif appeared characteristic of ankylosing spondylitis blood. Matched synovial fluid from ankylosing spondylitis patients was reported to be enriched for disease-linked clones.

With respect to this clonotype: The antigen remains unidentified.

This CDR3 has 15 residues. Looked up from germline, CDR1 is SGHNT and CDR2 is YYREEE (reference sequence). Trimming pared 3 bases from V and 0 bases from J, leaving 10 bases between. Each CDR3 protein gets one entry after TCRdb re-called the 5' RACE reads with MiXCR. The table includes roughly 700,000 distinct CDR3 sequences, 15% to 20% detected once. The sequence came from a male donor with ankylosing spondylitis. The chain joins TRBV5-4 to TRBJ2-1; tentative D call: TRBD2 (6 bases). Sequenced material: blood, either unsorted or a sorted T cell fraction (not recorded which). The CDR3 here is CASSWDFSSYNEQFF. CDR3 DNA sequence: TGTGCCAGCAGCTGGGACTTTAGCTCCTACAATGAGCAGTTCTTC.